Listed here are 29 T cell receptor beta chains from one sample, sequenced in a study of molecular identifiers for immune sequencing clone quantification. Via MiXCR, TCRdb re-called the PCR reads, giving one row per CDR3 protein. The sample holds 490,000 or so distinct CDR3 sequences, about 22% seen once. Sequenced material: naive CD8+ T cells from blood, with Jurkat cell RNA spiked in. This sample's subset: FACS-sorted CD8+CD4-CCR7+CD45RA+ naive T cells. These receptor sequences come from a human donor in good health. Some libraries in this study had Jurkat cell RNA spiked in.

The chain carries TRBV11-2 and TRBJ2-3, with D unresolved. From germline, CDR1 is SGHAT and CDR2 FQNNGV. V lost 2 bases, J lost 3 bases, and 9 bases lay in between. The CDR3 is made up of 14 amino acids. The CDR3 is CASSLSDGTDTQYF. The CDR3 DNA reads TGTGCCAGCAGCTTATCGGACGGAACAGATACGCAGTATTTT.

The sample holds a few counts of this clonotype. The gene calls are TRBV7-9 and TRBJ1-5; D perhaps matches TRBD1 (5 bases). The CDR3 is made up of 17 amino acids. The V gene lost 4 bases and the J gene lost 5 bases, with 21 bases spanning the gap. Germline assignment: CDR1 SEHNR and CDR2 FQNEAQ (reference sequence). CDR3 in amino acids: CASSSNQAGRRDQPQHF. CDR3 nucleotide sequence: TGTGCCAGCAGCTCAAATCAGGCAGGGCGCCGGGATCAGCCCCAGCATTTT. Full variable domain (remainder filled in from reference TRBV7-9 and TRBJ1-5): DTGVSQNPRHKITKRGQNVTFRCDPISEHNRLYWYRQTLGQGPEFLTYFQNEAQLEKSRLLSDRFSAERPKGSFSTLEIQRTEQGDSAMYLCASSSNQAGRRDQPQHFGDGTRLSIL.

This clonotype was counted between two and nine times. V gene TRBV29-1 combines with J gene TRBJ2-7; D is perhaps TRBD1 (6 bases). CDR3 length: 12 residues. Germline loops: CDR1 SQVTM, CDR2 ANQGSEA. Trimming cost V 5 bases and J 3 bases, with 11 bases left between them. CDR3 DNA: TGCAGCGTTCGGACAGCTCGCTACGAGCAGTACTTC. Translating gives CSVRTARYEQYF.

Concerning this clonotype: With a much larger clone just one base away, this may be a read error. The chain employs TRBV20-1 and TRBJ2-3; unclear D gene. The CDR3 sequence is 14 residues long. Germline V gene sequence: CDR1 DFQATT, CDR2 SNEGSKA (reference sequence). CDR3 DNA: TGCGGTGCTAGTTTGGAGTTTAGCACAGATACGCAGTATTTT. Its protein product is CGASLEFSTDTQYF.

This clonotype has a count of ten or more. The chain uses TRBV11-2 and TRBJ1-4, with a tentative D call TRBD1 (5 bases). V was cut by 1 base and J by 8 bases, with 11 bases left in between. The germline CDR1 and CDR2 sequences are SGHAT and FQNNGV. The CDR3 length is 14 residues. CDR3 sequence: CASSLVAGYEKLFF. Written as DNA, the CDR3 is TGTGCCAGCAGCTTAGTGGCAGGGTACGAAAAACTGTTTTTT. Variable domain in full (rest from reference TRBV11-2 and TRBJ1-4): EAGVAQSPRYKIIEKRQSVAFWCNPISGHATLYWYQQILGQGPKLLIQFQNNGVVDDSQLPKDRFSAERLKGVDSTLKIQPAKLEDSAVYLCASSLVAGYEKLFFGSGTQLSVL.

This clonotype has at least ten counts. This chain joins TRBV6-5 and TRBJ2-7; TRBD2 is a possible D gene (5 bases). The V and J ends lost 2 bases and 3 bases respectively, with 14 bases between them. The CDR3 sequence is 15 residues long. CDR1 and CDR2 from the germline V gene are MNHEY and SVGAGI. Written as DNA, the CDR3 is TGTGCCAGCAGTTACGGTCCGAGGGAGTACTACGAGCAGTACTTC. Its protein is CASSYGPREYYEQYF.

This clonotype was observed a handful of times. The CDR3 protein is CASSFRDRGHSPLHF. DNA of the CDR3: TGTGCCAGCAGTTTTAGGGACAGGGGTCATTCACCCCTCCACTTT. This chain uses TRBV28 with TRBJ1-6; 10 bases line up with TRBD1. Per the germline V gene, CDR1 is MDHEN and CDR2 is SYDVKM. V was clipped by 3 bases and J by 8 bases; unmatched bases: 4. This CDR3 region has 15 residues.

There are many counts of this clonotype. The chain joins TRBV4-3 to TRBJ2-1; 14 bases are shared with TRBD2. Germline loops: CDR1 LGHNA, CDR2 YSLEER. This CDR3 region has 16 residues. V trimming: 2 bases; J trimming: 9 bases; junction bases outside the gene matches: 6. This CDR3 is CASSQSGLAGEVEQFF. The DNA for the CDR3 is TGCGCCAGCAGCCAATCGGGACTAGCGGGAGAGGTTGAGCAGTTCTTC.

This clonotype has at least ten counts. The chain uses TRBV6-4 and TRBJ2-3; D not resolved. The CDR3 is made up of 16 amino acids. CDR1 and CDR2 (germline): MRHNA, SNTAGT. Trimming left V 7 bases short and J 6 bases short, with 23 bases between. The chain's CDR3 is CASTHQCRRTVDTQYF. The DNA for the CDR3 is TGTGCCAGCACTCACCAATGCCGCAGGACGGTGGATACGCAGTATTTT.

This clonotype was picked up a small number of times. V usage is TRBV4-2 and J usage is TRBJ1-6, with unresolved D. This CDR3 comprises 16 residues. Germline V lookup: CDR1 LGHNA, CDR2 YNFKEQ. Deletions cut 1 base from V and 8 bases from J, with 15 bases between. For the CDR3, the DNA is TGTGCCAGCAGCCAAGCCTGGCCCGCGTTGGATTCACCCCTCCACTTT. It encodes CASSQAWPALDSPLHF.

Comments on this clonotype: A much bigger clone sits one base away, suggesting this may be a read error. The rearrangement links TRBV5-1 to TRBJ2-1; 7 bases map to TRBD2. The CDR3 runs to 16 residues. Per the germline V gene, CDR1 is SGHRS and CDR2 is YFSETQ. In DNA, the CDR3 is TGCACCAGCAGCCCCGGTCCCGGACTAGAATACAATGAGCAGTTCTTC. The encoded protein is CTSSPGPGLEYNEQFF.

With regard to this clonotype: One base away lies a much larger clone, so this may be a sequencing read error. The chain employs TRBV7-9 and TRBJ2-2; D might be TRBD1 (6 bases). CDR3 length: 16 amino acids. Trimming cost V 3 bases and J 2 bases, with 13 bases left between them. In germline, CDR1 is SEHNR, CDR2 FQNEAQ (reference sequence). CDR3 protein: CASSFSPGANTGELFF. Written as DNA, the CDR3 is TGTGCCAGCAGCTTCAGCCCAGGGGCTAACACCGGGGAGCTGTTTTTT.

This clonotype was counted only a few times. The chain joins TRBV4-1 to TRBJ1-2; the D is unclear. Trimming took off 5 bases at V and 1 base at J, with 14 bases between the two ends. CDR1 MGHRA and CDR2 YSYEKL come from the germline V gene. CDR3 length: 15 amino acids. CDR3 sequence: CASSWLSENNYGYTF. The CDR3, as DNA: TGCGCCAGCAGCTGGCTGTCAGAAAATAACTATGGCTACACCTTC.

This sequence joins TRBV18 and TRBJ1-1, with 8 bases that match TRBD1. The ends lost 3 bases at V and 2 bases at J; junction bases unmatched: 11. Germline-derived CDR1 and CDR2 are KGHSH and LQKENI. The CDR3 covers 17 residues. CDR3 region: CASSPPRQGRANTEAFF. CDR3 DNA: TGTGCCAGCTCACCCCCCCGACAGGGGAGGGCCAACACTGAAGCTTTCTTT.

A remark on this clonotype: Possible read error: a much larger clone is one base away. The V call is TRBV28, the J call TRBJ2-7; TRBD2 agrees at 9 bases. Germline V CDR1 and CDR2: MDHEN, SYDVKM. This CDR3 comprises 15 residues. CDR3 DNA: TGTACCAGCAGTCCGGTTAGCGGGAGTGGCTACGAGCAGTACTTC. As protein: CTSSPVSGSGYEQYF.

This clonotype turned up a few times. A junction boundary mismatches the germline segment, possibly from a read error. V gene TRBV2 combines with J gene TRBJ1-2, with D hard to call. Looked up from germline, CDR1 is SNHLY and CDR2 is FYNNEI. This CDR3 contains 12 residues. CDR3 coding DNA: TGTGCCAGCGCGCCGACTGCCTATGGCTACGCCTTC. Its protein product is CASAPTAYGYAF.

The table lists this clonotype with a few counts. DNA for the CDR3: TGTGCCAGCAGTCCCTTAACCTTCCAAGAGACCCAGTACTTC. Translated: CASSPLTFQETQYF. The gene calls are TRBV27 and TRBJ2-5; D unresolved. From germline, CDR1 is MNHEY and CDR2 SMNVEV (reference sequence). Trimming shortened V by 5 bases and J by 1 base, and 11 bases separated the two germline ends. The CDR3 is made up of 14 amino acids.

The V and J genes are TRBV10-3 and TRBJ2-6; D gene uncertain. Trimming cost V 0 bases and J 0 bases, with 3 bases left between them. This CDR3 is 15 amino acids long. Germline V gene data show CDR1 as ENHRY and CDR2 as SYGVKD. CDR3: CAISESGSGANVLTF. In nucleotides, the CDR3 is TGTGCCATCAGTGAGTCTGGCTCTGGGGCCAACGTCCTGACTTTC.

This clonotype appeared many times. V usage is TRBV9 and J usage is TRBJ2-3; 10 bases map to TRBD2. CDR3 length: 15 residues. V lost 4 bases, J lost 2 bases, and 4 bases stayed unmatched. The germline gives CDR1 SGDLS, CDR2 YYNGEE. The CDR3 spells CASSPGTSATDTQYF. The CDR3 coding sequence is TGTGCCAGCAGCCCAGGGACTAGCGCCACAGATACGCAGTATTTT.

In this sample, this clonotype turned up a few times. The gene calls are TRBV12-3 or TRBV12-4 and TRBJ1-2, with a possible D match to TRBD1 (6 bases). CDR3 length: 14 amino acids. Trimming pared 3 bases from V and 5 bases from J, leaving 13 bases between. The CDR3 DNA sequence: TGTGCCAGCAGTTTTCAGGGGATGCTTTATGGCTACACCTTC. This gives the protein CASSFQGMLYGYTF.

This clonotype was found many times. The V call is TRBV20-1, the J call TRBJ1-5; possible D gene TRBD1, 5 bases. The V end lost 0 bases, the J end lost 3 bases, and 12 bases lay between the germline ends. The CDR3 contains 15 residues. CDR1 and CDR2 from the germline V gene are DFQATT and SNEGSKA (reference sequence). CDR3 coding DNA: TGCAGTGCTAGAGATCTTGGGGGATCCAATCAGCCCCAGCATTTT. Translating gives CSARDLGGSNQPQHF.

This chain connects TRBV28 to TRBJ2-2; D is perhaps TRBD2 (6 bases). The CDR3 has 14 residues. Between the trimmed V and J ends, which lost 11 bases and 1 base, there was a span of 14 bases. Germline V gene sequence: CDR1 MDHEN, CDR2 SYDVKM. The chain's CDR3 is CAAGEALNTGELFF. CDR3 bases: TGTGCCGCTGGGGAGGCCCTGAACACCGGGGAGCTGTTTTTT. Using reference TRBV28 and TRBJ2-2 for the parts outside the CDR3, the full variable domain is DVKVTQSSRYLVKRTGEKVFLECVQDMDHENMFWYRQDPGLGLRLIYFSYDVKMKEKGDIPEGYSVSREKKERFSLILESASTNQTSMYLCAAGEALNTGELFFGEGSRLTVL.

This clonotype has only a few counts. The V and J genes are TRBV6-6 and TRBJ1-4; 9 bases align to TRBD1. The CDR3 contains 14 residues. Per the germline V gene, CDR1 is MNHNY and CDR2 is SVGAGI (reference sequence). Losses at the gene ends were 4 bases for V and 6 bases for J; bases not matched to a gene: 3. The CDR3 is CASSSTGGDEKLFF. The CDR3 DNA sequence: TGTGCCAGCAGTTCGACAGGGGGGGATGAAAAACTGTTTTTT.

The chain links TRBV28 to TRBJ2-3, with 7 bases lining up with TRBD2. From germline, CDR1 is MDHEN and CDR2 SYDVKM. Trimming removed 6 bases from V and 0 bases from J; junction bases left unmatched: 12. There are 17 residues in the CDR3. For the CDR3, the DNA is TGTGCCAGCAGCCTTTCCCCGGGGCGGGGGAGCACAGATACGCAGTATTTT. This codes for CASSLSPGRGSTDTQYF.

The V and J genes are TRBV27 and TRBJ2-7, with D perhaps being TRBD1 or TRBD2 (5 bases each). CDR1 MNHEY and CDR2 SMNVEV come from the germline V gene (reference sequence). V was trimmed by 7 bases and J by 2 bases, leaving 24 bases between them. CDR3 length equals 17 residues. CDR3: CASNNKGTKPLTYEQYF. CDR3 bases: TGTGCCAGCAACAATAAGGGGACCAAGCCCCTCACCTACGAGCAGTACTTC.

This clonotype has ten or more counts. The chain recombines TRBV2 with TRBJ2-2; D is unresolved. This CDR3 region has 14 residues. V gave up 6 bases and J gave up 1 base, with 9 bases separating them. The germline gives CDR1 SNHLY, CDR2 FYNNEI. DNA of the CDR3: TGTGCCAGCAGCGAACCGAAGAACACCGGGGAGCTGTTTTTT. It translates to CASSEPKNTGELFF. The full variable domain, in which reference TRBV2 and TRBJ2-2 provide the parts outside the CDR3, is EPEVTQTPSHQVTQMGQEVILRCVPISNHLYFYWYRQILGQKVEFLVSFYNNEISEKSEIFDDQFSVERPDGSNFTLKIRSTKLEDSAMYFCASSEPKNTGELFFGEGSRLTVL.

This clonotype was observed at least ten times. The chain is built from TRBV20-1 and TRBJ1-1, with D unclear. CDR3 length: 14 residues. Germline V gene data show CDR1 as DFQATT and CDR2 as SNEGSKA (reference sequence). V was clipped by 3 bases and J by 8 bases, with 19 bases between them. CDR3 protein: CSARVLLSMEEAFF. CDR3 bases: TGCAGTGCTAGGGTATTACTATCGATGGAGGAAGCTTTCTTT.

The sample holds a few counts of this clonotype. The chain uses TRBV29-1 and TRBJ2-3; D is undetermined. The V gene's germline CDR1 is SQVTM and CDR2 ANQGSEA. V was pared by 2 bases and J by 7 bases, with 7 bases between. This CDR3 region has 11 residues. The CDR3 DNA reads as TGCAGCGTTGAATTCCAGAATACGCAGTATTTT. It specifies CSVEFQNTQYF.

This clonotype has a count of ten or more. This rearrangement joins TRBV5-4 to TRBJ2-7; 11 nucleotides align to TRBD2. The CDR3 spans 15 residues. With 2 bases clipped from V and 4 bases from J, the junction kept 5 bases outside the gene matches. Germline V gives CDR1 SGHNT, CDR2 YYREEE (reference sequence). The CDR3 sequence: CASSFATSGTYEQYF. The CDR3 DNA sequence: TGTGCCAGCAGCTTCGCGACTAGCGGGACGTACGAGCAGTACTTC.